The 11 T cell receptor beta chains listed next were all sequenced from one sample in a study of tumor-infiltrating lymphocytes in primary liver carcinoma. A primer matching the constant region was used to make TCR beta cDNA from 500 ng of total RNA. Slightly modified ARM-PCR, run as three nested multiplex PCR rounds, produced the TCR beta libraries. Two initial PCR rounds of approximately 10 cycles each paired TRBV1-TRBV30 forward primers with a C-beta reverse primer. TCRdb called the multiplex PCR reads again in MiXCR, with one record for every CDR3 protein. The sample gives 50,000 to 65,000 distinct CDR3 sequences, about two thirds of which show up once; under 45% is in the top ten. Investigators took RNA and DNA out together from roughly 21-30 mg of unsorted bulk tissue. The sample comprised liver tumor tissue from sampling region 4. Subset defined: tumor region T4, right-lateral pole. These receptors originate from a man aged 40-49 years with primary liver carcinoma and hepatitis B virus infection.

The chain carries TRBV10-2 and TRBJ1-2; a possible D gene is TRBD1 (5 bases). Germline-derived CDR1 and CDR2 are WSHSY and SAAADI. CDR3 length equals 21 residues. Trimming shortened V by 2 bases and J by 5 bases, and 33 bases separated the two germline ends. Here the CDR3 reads CASSEGLVSGGSRSLDYGYTF. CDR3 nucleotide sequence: TGCGCCAGCAGTGAGGGCTTAGTGTCGGGGGGTAGCCGAAGTTTGGATTATGGCTACACCTTC.

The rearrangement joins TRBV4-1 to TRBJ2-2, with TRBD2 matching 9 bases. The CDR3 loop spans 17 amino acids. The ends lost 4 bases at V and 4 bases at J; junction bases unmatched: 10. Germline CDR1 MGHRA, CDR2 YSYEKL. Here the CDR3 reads CASSPHDGLAITGELFF. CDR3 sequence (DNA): TGCGCCAGCAGCCCCCACGACGGACTAGCGATCACCGGGGAGCTGTTTTTT.

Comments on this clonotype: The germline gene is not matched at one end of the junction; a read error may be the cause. CDR3 loop: CTSSDNSKETQYF. CDR3 nucleotide sequence: TGCACCAGCAGCGATAACAGTAAAGAGACCCAGTACTTC. This chain uses TRBV10-1 with TRBJ2-5; D unresolved. This CDR3 comprises 13 residues. Looked up from germline, CDR1 is WNHNN and CDR2 is SYGVQD (reference sequence).

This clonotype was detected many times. This chain's CDR3 is CASSQENLPGGNQPQHF. The CDR3 nucleotides are TGCGCCAGCAGCCAAGAAAATCTCCCAGGGGGCAATCAGCCCCAGCATTTT. The chain combines TRBV4-1 with TRBJ1-5; possible D gene TRBD1, 6 bases. This CDR3 contains 17 residues. Looked up from germline, CDR1 is MGHRA and CDR2 is YSYEKL. The V end lost 0 bases, the J end lost 2 bases, and 14 bases lay between the germline ends.

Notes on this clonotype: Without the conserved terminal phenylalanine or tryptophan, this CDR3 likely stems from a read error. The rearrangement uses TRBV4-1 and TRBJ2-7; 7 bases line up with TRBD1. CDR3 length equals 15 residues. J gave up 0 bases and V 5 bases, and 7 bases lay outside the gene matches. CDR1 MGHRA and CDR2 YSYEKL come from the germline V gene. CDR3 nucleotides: TGCGCCAGCAGCACCCGGACAGGTGTCTCCTACGAGCAGTACTTA. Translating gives CASSTRTGVSYEQYL.

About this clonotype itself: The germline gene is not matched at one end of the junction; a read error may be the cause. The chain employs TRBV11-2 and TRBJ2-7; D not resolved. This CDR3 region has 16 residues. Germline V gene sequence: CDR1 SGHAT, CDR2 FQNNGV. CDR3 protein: CVSRSHSSGIAYEQYF. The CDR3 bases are TGTGTCAGCAGGTCCCATTCTTCCGGTATAGCCTACGAGCAGTACTTC.

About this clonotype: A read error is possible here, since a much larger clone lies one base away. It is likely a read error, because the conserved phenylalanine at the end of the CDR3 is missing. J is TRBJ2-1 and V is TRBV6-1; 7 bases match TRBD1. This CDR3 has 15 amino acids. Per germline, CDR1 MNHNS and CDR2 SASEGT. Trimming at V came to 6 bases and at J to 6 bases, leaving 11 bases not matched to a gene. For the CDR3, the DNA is TGTGCCAGCAGCGTGACAGGGAGCTCTTGCAATGAGCAGTTCTTA. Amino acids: CASSVTGSSCNEQFL.

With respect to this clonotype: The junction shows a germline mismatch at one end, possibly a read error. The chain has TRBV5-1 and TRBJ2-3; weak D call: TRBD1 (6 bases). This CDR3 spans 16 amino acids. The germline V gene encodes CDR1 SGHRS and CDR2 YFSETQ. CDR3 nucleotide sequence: TGTGCCAGCAGCTCGACAGGATGGGGTAGGACAGATACGCAGTATTTT. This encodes CASSSTGWGRTDTQYF.

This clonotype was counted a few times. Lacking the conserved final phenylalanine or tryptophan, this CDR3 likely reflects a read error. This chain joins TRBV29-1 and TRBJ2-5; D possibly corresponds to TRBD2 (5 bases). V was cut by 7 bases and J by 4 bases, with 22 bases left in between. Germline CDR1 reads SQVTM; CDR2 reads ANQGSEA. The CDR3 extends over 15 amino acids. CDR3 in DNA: TGCAGCGCCTACGGTACTAGGTTCATTGGAGAGACCCAGTACCTC. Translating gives CSAYGTRFIGETQYL.

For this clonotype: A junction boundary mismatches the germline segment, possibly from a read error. CDR3 amino acids: CASSQVLALRGNIQYF. As DNA, the CDR3 is TGCGCAAGCAGCCAGGTACTAGCGCTGAGGGGAAACATTCAGTACTTC. This chain uses TRBV4-1 with TRBJ2-4, with TRBD2 matching over 7 bases. The CDR3 covers 16 residues. Germline CDR1 is MGHRA and CDR2 is YSYEKL.

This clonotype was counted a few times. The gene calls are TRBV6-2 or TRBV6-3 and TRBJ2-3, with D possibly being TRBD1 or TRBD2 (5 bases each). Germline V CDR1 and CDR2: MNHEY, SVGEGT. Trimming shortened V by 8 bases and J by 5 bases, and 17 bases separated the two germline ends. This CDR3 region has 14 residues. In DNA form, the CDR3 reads TGTGCCAGCTGTCGGGGCGGCGCCGGAGATACGCAGTATTTT. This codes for CASCRGGAGDTQYF.